Listed below are T cell receptor beta chains from one sample, sequenced in a study of T cell responses to AZD1222 COVID-19 vaccine. The method was immunoSEQ multiplex PCR; TCRdb's version includes in-frame clones alone and lacks a portion of them. This table holds 120,000 or so clones, approximately 91% found once. The sample here was peripheral blood, taken on day 0 of AZD1222 vaccination. Every receptor here comes from an adult in good health. Each CDR3 is given with its conserved first and last residue. A D gene is named only where the DNA matches it firmly. Clone size, where shown, is once, few, many, or a class for clones that have expanded.

d_gene | j_gene | v_gene | abundance | CDR3aa | CDR3nt
- | TRBJ2-7 | TRBV18 | - | CASSPPGRRGYEQYF | TGTGCCAGCTCACCACCCGGGCGCAGGGGATACGAGCAGTACTTC
TRBD1 | TRBJ2-2 | TRBV6-5 | - | CASTLIGTGAGELFF | TGTGCCAGCACCCTAATTGGGACAGGGGCCGGGGAGCTGTTTTTT
- | TRBJ1-1 | TRBV2 | - | CANGRRENTEAFF | TGTGCCAACGGGAGGCGGGAGAACACTGAAGCTTTCTTT
- | TRBJ1-2 | TRBV12-3/TRBV12-4 | - | CASSLETGSGYTF | TGTGCCAGCAGTTTGGAGACAGGAAGTGGCTACACCTTC
- | TRBJ2-4 | TRBV6-1 | - | CASSELVLPKNIQYF | TGTGCCAGCAGTGAATTGGTCTTACCCAAAAACATTCAGTACTTC
TRBD2 | TRBJ2-7 | TRBV27 | - | CASKTGTSGYEQYF | TGTGCCAGCAAAACCGGGACTAGCGGTTACGAGCAGTACTTC
TRBD2 | TRBJ2-3 | TRBV9 | once | CASSVEVAGAAISTDTQYF | TGTGCCAGCAGCGTAGAGGTAGCGGGGGCCGCAATTAGCACAGATACGCAGTATTTT
- | TRBJ2-5 | TRBV5-1 | - | CASSLAYGLGQETQYF | TGCGCCAGCAGCTTGGCGTATGGTCTCGGGCAAGAGACCCAGTACTTC
TRBD1 | TRBJ2-5 | TRBV15 | - | CATSRDLAGGETQYF | TGTGCCACCAGCAGAGATCTGGCAGGGGGAGAGACCCAGTACTTC
- | TRBJ1-5 | TRBV18 | - | CASSPRISNQPQHF | TGTGCCAGCTCACCGCGGATTAGCAATCAGCCCCAGCATTTT
- | TRBJ1-1 | TRBV19 | - | CASSIVGMNTEAFF | TGTGCCAGTAGTATAGTAGGAATGAACACTGAAGCTTTCTTT
- | TRBJ1-2 | TRBV14 | once | CASSPNRRGNYGYTF | TGTGCCAGCAGCCCCAACCGACGGGGGAACTATGGCTACACCTTC
- | TRBJ2-2 | TRBV19 | once | CASSFSGNTGELFF | TGTGCCAGTAGTTTTAGCGGGAACACCGGGGAGCTGTTTTTT
TRBD1 | TRBJ1-1 | TRBV9 | - | CASSVNPGQGMNTEAFF | TGTGCCAGCAGCGTGAATCCGGGACAGGGGATGAACACTGAAGCTTTCTTT
- | TRBJ2-7 | TRBV7-3 | - | CASSANNYEQYF | TGTGCCAGCAGCGCAAATAACTACGAGCAGTACTTC
- | TRBJ1-3 | TRBV2 | - | CASSEGSGNTIYF | TGTGCCAGCTCCGAAGGGTCTGGAAACACCATATATTTT
- | TRBJ1-2 | TRBV7-9 | - | CASSWTGAGYTF | TGTGCCAGCAGCTGGACTGGGGCAGGCTACACCTTC
- | TRBJ1-2 | TRBV27 | - | CASSLREAYGYTF | TGTGCCAGCAGTCTCAGGGAAGCCTATGGCTACACCTTC
- | TRBJ1-2 | TRBV6-4 | - | CASRPGYGYTF | TGTGCCAGCAGACCAGGGTATGGCTACACCTTC
- | TRBJ1-5 | TRBV6-5 | once | CASFSPRDNQPQHF | TGTGCCAGCTTCAGCCCGCGGGACAATCAGCCCCAGCATTTT
- | TRBJ2-2 | TRBV10-1 | - | CASRYRFLLNTGELFF | TGCGCCAGCAGGTACAGGTTTTTATTGAACACCGGGGAGCTGTTTTTT
TRBD1 | TRBJ1-5 | TRBV5-1 | - | CASSLGQGPNQPQHF | TGCGCCAGCAGCTTGGGACAGGGACCTAATCAGCCCCAGCATTTT
TRBD1 | TRBJ1-5 | TRBV11-2 | - | CASSPDREGPQHF | TGTGCCAGCAGCCCGGACAGGGAGGGGCCCCAGCATTTT
- | TRBJ1-1 | TRBV3-1/TRBV3-2 | - | CASSLSWTEAFF | TGTGCCAGCAGCCTAAGTTGGACTGAAGCTTTCTTT
- | TRBJ1-4 | TRBV7-9 | - | CASSLGSDRNEKLFF | TGTGCCAGCAGCTTAGGGTCAGACCGTAATGAAAAACTGTTTTTT
- | TRBJ2-3 | TRBV6-5 | once | CASSGQRTDTQYF | TGTGCCAGCAGCGGACAGCGCACAGATACGCAGTATTTT
- | TRBJ2-2 | TRBV9 | - | CASSQRRVGGELFF | TGTGCCAGCAGCCAGAGGAGGGTTGGCGGGGAGCTGTTTTTT
- | TRBJ1-3 | TRBV25-1 | - | CASSAPGQFSGNTIYF | TGTGCCAGCAGTGCCCCGGGACAATTTTCTGGAAACACCATATATTTT
- | TRBJ2-7 | TRBV19 | - | CASSAAESEQYF | TGTGCCAGTAGCGCCGCGGAGTCCGAGCAGTACTTC
- | TRBJ2-3 | TRBV5-1 | - | CASFAGGTDTQYF | TGCGCCAGCTTCGCCGGTGGCACAGATACGCAGTATTTT
- | TRBJ2-5 | TRBV5-8 | - | CASSHRLETQYF | TGTGCCAGCAGCCACCGCTTGGAGACCCAGTACTTC
TRBD2 | TRBJ2-3 | TRBV2 | - | CASRLSGTSGPNTDTQYF | TGTGCCAGCAGACTAAGTGGGACTAGCGGGCCAAACACAGATACGCAGTATTTT
TRBD1 | TRBJ1-4 | TRBV7-8 | - | CASSHRGRRLEKLFF | TGTGCCAGCAGTCACAGGGGGCGTAGACTTGAAAAACTGTTTTTT
TRBD2 | TRBJ2-7 | TRBV5-5 | - | CASSLGLAGASYEQYF | TGTGCCAGCAGCTTGGGACTAGCGGGAGCTTCCTACGAGCAGTACTTC
TRBD1 | TRBJ1-3 | TRBV7-9 | once | CASSFGQGAGNTIYF | TGTGCCAGCAGCTTCGGACAGGGGGCTGGAAACACCATATATTTT
- | TRBJ2-7 | TRBV13 | - | CASRNTGIGEQYF | TGTGCCAGCAGAAATACAGGGATAGGCGAGCAGTACTTC
- | TRBJ2-7 | TRBV12-5 | - | CASGLGGSLSSSYEQYF | TGTGCTAGTGGTTTGGGGGGGTCCCTCTCAAGCTCCTACGAGCAGTACTTC
- | TRBJ1-1 | TRBV6-5 | - | CASSYRGAEAFF | TGTGCCAGCAGTTACCGCGGGGCTGAAGCTTTCTTT
- | TRBJ2-1 | TRBV14 | - | CASSANPGAEQFF | TGTGCCAGCAGCGCGAACCCAGGGGCAGAGCAGTTCTTC
- | TRBJ1-2 | TRBV5-8 | - | CASSHQWSHGYTF | TGTGCCAGCAGCCATCAATGGAGTCATGGCTACACCTTC
- | TRBJ2-1 | TRBV3-1/TRBV3-2 | few | CASSQLTGPYNEQFF | TGTGCCAGCAGCCAACTTACGGGCCCGTACAATGAGCAGTTCTTC
TRBD1 | TRBJ1-2 | TRBV6-5 | - | CASSYSTGGKGYTF | TGTGCCAGCAGTTACTCGACAGGGGGTAAGGGCTACACCTTC
TRBD2 | TRBJ2-1 | TRBV5-1 | - | CASSSLAGRYNEQFF | TGCGCCAGCAGCTCTCTAGCGGGAAGATACAATGAGCAGTTCTTC
- | TRBJ2-3 | TRBV5-8 | - | CASGLGGGPSTDTQYF | TGTGCCAGCGGTCTTGGAGGAGGACCTAGCACAGATACGCAGTATTTT
- | TRBJ1-4 | TRBV24-1 | - | CATSGEEGKLFF | TGTGCCACCAGTGGGGAAGAGGGAAAACTGTTTTTT
- | TRBJ2-4 | TRBV7-2 | - | CASSSSPGPGLYF | TGTGCCAGCAGCTCTAGCCCAGGGCCGGGCCTCTACTTC